This entry lists 30 T cell receptor beta chains sequenced from one sample in a study of cytomegalovirus exposure and HLA in healthy donors (dated by TCRdb to about 2017). Library prep was done by the immunoSEQ multiplex PCR assay. For the multiplex PCR, a mixture combining 60 forward primers for TCR Vbeta segments and 13 reverse primers for TCR Jbeta segments was used. The immuneACCESS repertoire file appears here via TCRdb, limited to in-frame rearrangements. These files lack a portion of the clones; in checked studies, under half of the deficit traces to unresolved V genes, and the cause of the others is not known. This sample comprises about 150,000 clones, 65% to 75% of them detected only once. The top ten clones comprise about 2.6% of the sample. Material: PBMCs. The source is a man between 18 and 29 years old in good health and CMV-seronegative.

The gene calls are TRBV7-2 and TRBJ1-2; TRBD1 agrees at 9 bases. CDR3 length: 15 residues. V lost 3 bases to trimming and J lost 5 bases; unmatched junction nucleotides: 7. Germline V gene lookup returns CDR1 SGHTA and CDR2 FQGNSA. CDR3 in DNA: TGTGCCAGCAGCTTCTACAGGACAGGGGATTATGGCTACACCTTC. Its protein is CASSFYRTGDYGYTF.

This chain uses TRBV25-1 with TRBJ1-2; 7 positions match TRBD1. In germline, CDR1 is MGHDK, CDR2 SYGVNS. V lost 8 bases and J lost 3; bases outside the gene matches: 6. The CDR3 loop spans 13 amino acids. The chain's CDR3 is CASPRTGHYGYTF. CDR3 nucleotides: TGTGCCAGCCCCCGGACAGGACACTATGGCTACACCTTC.

V usage is TRBV10-2 and J usage is TRBJ1-5; D perhaps matches TRBD1 (6 bases). The germline V gene has CDR1 WSHSY and CDR2 SAAADI. The CDR3 sequence is 14 residues long. V was clipped by 7 bases and J by 4 bases, with 14 bases between them. The CDR3 bases are TGCGCCAGCACAGCGGGACAATGGAATCAGCCCCAGCATTTT. This codes for CASTAGQWNQPQHF.

The chain carries TRBV5-4 and TRBJ1-1; 8 bases are a match to TRBD1. Germline V gives CDR1 SGHNT, CDR2 YYREEE (reference sequence). This CDR3 has 13 amino acids. V was clipped by 4 bases and J by 3 bases; unmatched bases: 2. CDR3 protein: CASSPTGDTEAFF. The CDR3 nucleotides read TGTGCCAGCAGCCCGACAGGGGACACTGAAGCTTTCTTT.

The chain uses TRBV7-9 and TRBJ2-1, with D tentatively TRBD2 (7 bases). Germline loops: CDR1 SEHNR, CDR2 FQNEAQ (reference sequence). The CDR3 is made up of 16 amino acids. Trimming pared 5 bases from V and 7 bases from J, leaving 21 bases between. CDR3 DNA: TGTGCCAGCAGCCCACCTGGATTAGGGGGGGGAAATGAGCAGTTCTTC. Amino acid sequence: CASSPPGLGGGNEQFF. Based on the CDR3 plus reference TRBV7-9 and TRBJ2-1, the full variable domain is DTGVSQNPRHKITKRGQNVTFRCDPISEHNRLYWYRQTLGQGPEFLTYFQNEAQLEKSRLLSDRFSAERPKGSFSTLEIQRTEQGDSAMYLCASSPPGLGGGNEQFFGPGTRLTVL.

This clone was found once. The chain couples TRBV9 to TRBJ2-2; perhaps TRBD1 as D (6 bases). The ends were cut back, 7 bases at V and 4 bases at J, with 20 bases in the middle. The germline CDR1 and CDR2 sequences are SGDLS and YYNGEE. CDR3 length: 16 residues. The CDR3 region is CASFQNRARLTGELFF. CDR3 nucleotides: TGTGCCAGCTTCCAGAACAGGGCTAGGCTCACCGGGGAGCTGTTTTTT.

V usage is TRBV4-3 and J usage is TRBJ2-3; 7 bases fit TRBD1. From germline, CDR1 is LGHNA and CDR2 YSLEER. Trimming removed 4 bases from V and 3 bases from J; junction bases left unmatched: 10. The CDR3 has 16 amino acids. The CDR3 DNA reads as TGCGCCAGCAGCCGCTGGGGACAGCCAGGTACAGATACGCAGTATTTT. As protein: CASSRWGQPGTDTQYF.

The gene calls are TRBV2 and TRBJ1-1, with TRBD1 as a possible D gene (5 bases). Germline V gene sequence: CDR1 SNHLY, CDR2 FYNNEI. The CDR3 contains 15 residues. The V gene lost 1 base and the J gene lost 0 bases, with 9 bases spanning the gap. Here the CDR3 reads CASSEGTLLNTEAFF. The DNA for the CDR3 is TGTGCCAGCAGTGAAGGGACACTACTGAACACTGAAGCTTTCTTT.

The chain joins TRBV14 to TRBJ2-7, with 7 bases aligning to TRBD1. The CDR3 consists of 16 residues. V shed 2 bases and J 8 bases; nucleotides not matched to a gene: 15. The V gene's germline CDR1 is SGHDN and CDR2 FVKESK. CDR3: CASSQYRGQAPQQQYF. In DNA, the CDR3 is TGTGCCAGCAGCCAATACCGCGGACAGGCTCCCCAGCAGCAGTACTTC. Full variable domain (remainder filled in from reference TRBV14 and TRBJ2-7): EAGVTQFPSHSVIEKGQTVTLRCDPISGHDNLYWYRRVMGKEIKFLLHFVKESKQDESGMPNNRFLAERTGGTYSTLKVQPAELEDSGVYFCASSQYRGQAPQQQYFGPGTRLTVT.

This clone was seen a few times. The same CDR3 is also encoded by other DNA sequences in this sample. The J gene is TRBJ1-5, the V gene TRBV6-5, with D hard to call. Looked up from germline, CDR1 is MNHEY and CDR2 is SVGAGI. The CDR3 consists of 14 residues. Trimming removed 2 bases from V and 2 bases from J, with 7 bases in between. The CDR3 coding sequence is TGTGCCAGCAGTTACGGGCAGGGCAATCAGCCCCAGCATTTT. As protein: CASSYGQGNQPQHF.

The rearrangement links TRBV6-6 to TRBJ1-5, with D unclear. There are 14 residues in the CDR3. The germline V and J ends were trimmed by 8 bases and 3 bases, with 14 bases remaining between them. Germline CDR1 MNHNY, CDR2 SVGAGI (reference sequence). In DNA, the CDR3 is TGTGCCAGCGGTAGCGCAGGCTACAATCAGCCCCAGCATTTT. Protein sequence: CASGSAGYNQPQHF.

This clone was detected a few times. The chain couples TRBV11-2 to TRBJ2-3; the match to TRBD2 covers 8 bases. CDR1 is SGHAT and CDR2 is FQNNGV in the germline V gene. The CDR3 runs to 15 residues. With 8 bases clipped from V and 8 bases from J, the junction kept 15 bases outside the gene matches. For the CDR3, the DNA is TGTGCCAGCGCGGGGGGCTCGAATTTTGGGGTTACGCAGTATTTT. This encodes CASAGGSNFGVTQYF.

V is TRBV7-6 and J is TRBJ2-7; 7 bases align to TRBD1. This CDR3 region has 14 residues. The V gene's germline CDR1 is SGHVS and CDR2 FNYEAQ. The J segment lost 4 bases and the V segment lost 4 bases, leaving 7 bases of the junction unmatched. The CDR3 bases are TGTGCCAGCAGCTCTAACCGACAGGGTTACGAGCAGTACGTC. It is translated as CASSSNRQGYEQYV.

The chain couples TRBV9 to TRBJ2-7; 8 nucleotides line up with TRBD2. The CDR3 is 15 amino acids. The junction had 6 bases not matched to a gene; V was cut back by 4 bases and J by 0 bases. Germline assignment: CDR1 SGDLS and CDR2 YYNGEE. Here the CDR3 reads CASSPSGGSSYEQYF. CDR3 sequence (DNA): TGTGCCAGCAGCCCCAGCGGGGGATCCTCCTACGAGCAGTACTTC. The whole variable domain, filled in from reference TRBV9 and TRBJ2-7, reads DSGVTQTPKHLITATGQRVTLRCSPRSGDLSVYWYQQSLDQGLQFLIQYYNGEERAKGNILERFSAQQFPDLHSELNLSSLELGDSALYFCASSPSGGSSYEQYFGPGTRLTVT.

The chain has TRBV27 and TRBJ1-6; 8 bases are shared with TRBD1. CDR3 length: 15 residues. The trim removed 5 bases at V and 9 bases at J, leaving 9 bases unmatched. Germline V CDR1 and CDR2: MNHEY, SMNVEV (reference sequence). The CDR3 nucleotides read TGTGCCAGCAGTCCCAGGACAGGGCTTTTTTCACCCCTCCACTTT. Residues: CASSPRTGLFSPLHF.

The V gene is TRBV6-4, the J gene TRBJ2-1; 7 bases are shared with TRBD1. CDR3 length: 14 amino acids. V trimming: 8 bases; J trimming: 7 bases; junction bases outside the gene matches: 11. Germline values: CDR1 MRHNA, CDR2 SNTAGT. The chain's CDR3 is CASSGGLAANEQFF. The CDR3 DNA sequence: TGTGCCAGCTCAGGGGGTCTAGCCGCTAATGAGCAGTTCTTC.

This chain connects TRBV7-2 to TRBJ1-2, with 9 positions matching TRBD1. After removal of 3 bases from V and 4 bases from J, the junction contained 9 bases not matched to a gene. Germline CDR1 SGHTA, CDR2 FQGNSA. The CDR3 spans 16 residues. Written as DNA, the CDR3 is TGTGCCAGCAGCTTTACAGGGGGCCCACGGCGCTATGGCTACACCTTC. Translated, it gives CASSFTGGPRRYGYTF.

The chain's CDR3 is CASSLRDRGISNQPQHF. CDR3 sequence (DNA): TGTGCCAGCAGCCTCCGGGACAGGGGAATTAGCAATCAGCCCCAGCATTTT. The rearrangement uses TRBV7-8 and TRBJ1-5, with 10 bases aligning to TRBD1. The CDR3 is made up of 17 amino acids. V gave up 5 bases and J gave up 0 bases; unmatched junction bases: 7. Germline V gene sequence: CDR1 SGHVS, CDR2 FQNEAQ. Combining the CDR3 with reference TRBV7-8 and TRBJ1-5 gives the whole variable domain GAGVSQSPRYKVAKRGQDVALRCDPISGHVSLFWYQQALGQGPEFLTYFQNEAQLDKSGLPSDRFFAERPEGSVSTLKIQRTQQEDSAVYLCASSLRDRGISNQPQHFGDGTRLSIL.

This clone was recorded once. The V gene is TRBV6-1, the J gene TRBJ2-2, with 9 bases lining up with TRBD2. The V segment lost 6 bases and the J segment 7 bases; nucleotides outside the gene matches: 6. This CDR3 region has 14 residues. Germline V CDR1 and CDR2: MNHNS, SASEGT. The CDR3: CASRLAGFYGELFF. The CDR3 DNA reads as TGTGCCAGCAGGCTAGCGGGGTTCTACGGGGAGCTGTTTTTT.

This clone came up once. The chain has TRBV19 and TRBJ1-1, with 7 bases aligning to TRBD1. Per the germline V gene, CDR1 is LNHDA and CDR2 is SQIVND (reference sequence). The CDR3 runs to 16 residues. Unmatched junction bases numbered 17, after V lost 5 bases and J lost 8 bases. In nucleotides, the CDR3 is TGTGCCAGTAGTGCCGACTCCGAGGGACAGAGCCAAGAAGCTTTCTTT. Encoded protein: CASSADSEGQSQEAFF. Looking up the rest from reference TRBV19 and TRBJ1-1 gives the full variable domain: DGGITQSPKYLFRKEGQNVTLSCEQNLNHDAMYWYRQDPGQGLRLIYYSQIVNDFQKGDIAEGYSVSREKKESFPLTVTSAQKNPTAFYLCASSADSEGQSQEAFFGQGTRLTVV.

In regard to this clone: Additional DNA sequences in this sample encode the identical CDR3. The rearrangement uses TRBV5-1 and TRBJ1-3; no reliable D call. Trimming stripped 2 bases from V and 0 bases from J, with 6 bases between. The V gene's germline CDR1 is SGHRS and CDR2 YFSETQ. CDR3 length: 14 residues. CDR3 in amino acids: CASSFDFSGNTIYF. Here the CDR3 DNA reads TGCGCCAGCAGCTTTGACTTCTCTGGAAACACCATATATTTT.

This clone was detected only a few times. V gene TRBV5-1 combines with J gene TRBJ2-5; TRBD2 matches 9 bases. Trimming took 0 bases from V and 6 from J; bases not matched to a gene: 6. From germline, CDR1 is SGHRS and CDR2 YFSETQ. The length of the CDR3 is 15 residues. The CDR3 sequence is CASSLGSSGEQTQYF. Written as DNA, the CDR3 is TGCGCCAGCAGCTTGGGATCTAGCGGGGAGCAGACCCAGTACTTC.

J is TRBJ1-5 and V is TRBV6-1; D remains ambiguous. The CDR3 is made up of 15 amino acids. The germline CDR1 and CDR2 sequences are MNHNS and SASEGT. Deletions cut 6 bases from V and 6 bases from J, with 18 bases between. CDR3 sequence reads: CASSLRGVDGQPQHF. The DNA of the CDR3 is TGTGCCAGCAGCCTCCGCGGGGTCGACGGTCAGCCCCAGCATTTT.

This clone was counted a few times. The rearrangement joins TRBV6-1 to TRBJ1-2; 9 nucleotides align to TRBD1. With 3 bases clipped from V and 6 bases from J, the junction kept 5 bases outside the gene matches. Germline CDR1 and CDR2: MNHNS and SASEGT. The CDR3 is made up of 14 amino acids. The CDR3 sequence: CASSDLGQGHGYTF. The CDR3 nucleotides read TGTGCCAGCAGTGATTTGGGACAGGGACATGGCTACACCTTC.

The rearrangement links TRBV5-6 to TRBJ1-6, with unresolved D. This CDR3 spans 14 amino acids. The V gene's germline CDR1 is SGHDT and CDR2 YYEEEE. V was shortened by 0 bases and J by 5 bases, with 6 bases between the two germline ends. The CDR3 DNA reads as TGTGCCAGCAGCTTGGGCGGGAATAATTCACCCCTCCACTTT. The encoded protein is CASSLGGNNSPLHF.

The table lists this clone with a few counts. The rearrangement links TRBV7-9 to TRBJ1-1, with D hard to call. V lost 2 bases and J 3 bases, leaving 10 bases between the germline ends. The CDR3 covers 14 residues. Germline V gene sequence: CDR1 SEHNR, CDR2 FQNEAQ (reference sequence). The CDR3 protein is CASSLPGGDTEAFF. For the CDR3, the DNA is TGTGCCAGCAGCTTACCGGGCGGGGACACTGAAGCTTTCTTT.

This clone has just one count. This chain links TRBV6-1 with TRBJ1-5, with D unclear. V shed 2 bases and J shed 3 bases, with 20 bases lying between them. Per germline, CDR1 MNHNS and CDR2 SASEGT. This CDR3 region has 18 residues. In nucleotides, the CDR3 is TGTGCCAGCAGTGAAATGCAGCGTCCAGATTCCTACAATCAGCCCCAGCATTTT. This gives the protein CASSEMQRPDSYNQPQHF.

The rearrangement links TRBV6-1 to TRBJ2-7; 7 bases match TRBD2. V gave up 5 bases and J gave up 0 bases; unmatched junction bases: 4. The CDR3 spans 14 residues. The germline V gene encodes CDR1 MNHNS and CDR2 SASEGT. This chain's CDR3 is CASSPGGVSYEQYV. CDR3 coding DNA: TGTGCCAGCAGTCCTGGGGGGGTCTCCTACGAGCAGTACGTC.

This sequence joins TRBV21-1 and TRBJ1-1; TRBD1 reflects the table's D call only, with no check against the DNA. TRBV21-1 is classified as a pseudogene. The CDR3 covers 15 residues. The DNA of the CDR3 is TGTGCCAGCAGAAGACAGGGGGCACTGAGGTTTGAAGCTTTCTTT. The encoded protein is CASRRQGALRFEAFF.

The count of this clone is one. The chain recombines TRBV11-2 with TRBJ1-5; no definite D call. CDR3 length equals 15 residues. V shed 0 bases and J shed 6 bases, with 12 bases lying between them. Germline V gene data show CDR1 as SGHAT and CDR2 as FQNNGV. CDR3 amino acids: CASSLDGGRGQPQHF. CDR3 DNA: TGTGCCAGCAGCTTAGATGGAGGGAGAGGTCAGCCCCAGCATTTT.